This T cell receptor (beta chain) was recovered during a study of response to subunit inactivated influenza vaccine. One entry per CDR3 protein, called by TCRdb with MiXCR from the RT-PCR reads. The sample records more than 200,000 distinct CDR3 sequences, 10% to 15% being singletons. Whole-study findings and limits: The authors offered the suggestion that each seasonal influenza vaccination recruits few new T cells.

This clonotype was found a few times. Its target is unknown. Trimming removed 4 bases at V and 2 bases at J, with 16 bases between. The germline CDR1 and CDR2 sequences are SGHNT and YYREEE (reference sequence). The CDR3 totals 15 residues. The sequences come from non-naive T cells sorted from PBMCs, collected 14 to 15 days before vaccination. The chain joins TRBV5-4 to TRBJ2-7, with D possibly called TRBD1 or TRBD2 (5 bases each). The sequence derives from a man between 50 and 59 years old who received an inactivated influenza vaccine. The CDR3 DNA reads TGTGCCAGCAGCCAAGGACTCCTAGGGGCCTACGAGCAGTACTTC. Its protein product is CASSQGLLGAYEQYF.